One and the same sample provided the 14 T cell receptor beta chains below, sequenced in a study of human T cells and chemical hapten exposure. Time point of the sample: pre-sensitization, week 0. The treatment: therapeutic diphenylcyclopropenone sensitization with weekly scalp DPC. MiXCR was run by TCRdb on the RACE reads, yielding one entry per CDR3 protein. Of approximately 260,000 distinct CDR3 sequences listed, 7.5% to 9% are singletons. The sequencing here drew on whole blood, taken in connection with sensitization to the hapten diphenylcyclopropenone (DPC). The source of these receptors is a woman aged 40 to 49 with alopecia areata. Some clones in this sample may be carry-over from other donors' samples.

This clonotype was detected a few times. This chain links TRBV5-4 with TRBJ2-2; 10 bases are shared with TRBD2. CDR3 length equals 15 residues. Unmatched junction bases numbered 2, after V lost 2 bases and J lost 4 bases. Germline CDR1 and CDR2: SGHNT and YYREEE (reference sequence). CDR3 bases: TGTGCCAGCAGCTTTGTAGCGGGAGGCACCGGGGAGCTGTTTTTT. Translating it yields CASSFVAGGTGELFF.

This chain links TRBV7-9 with TRBJ2-7; 9 nucleotides agree with TRBD2. With 2 bases clipped from V and 2 bases from J, the junction kept 4 bases outside the gene matches. From germline, CDR1 is SEHNR and CDR2 FQNEAQ (reference sequence). The length of the CDR3 is 15 residues. The CDR3 DNA reads as TGTGCCAGCAGCTTATTTGCGGGAGGGGCCTACGAGCAGTACTTC. Encoded protein: CASSLFAGGAYEQYF.

This clonotype was seen at least ten times. This sequence joins TRBV5-1 and TRBJ1-4; no firm D call. Trimming shortened V by 0 bases and J by 0 bases, and 6 bases separated the two germline ends. This CDR3 spans 15 amino acids. Germline V gene sequence: CDR1 SGHRS, CDR2 YFSETQ. CDR3 coding DNA: TGCGCCAGCAGCTTGGTGCCGGCAACTAATGAAAAACTGTTTTTT. It codes for CASSLVPATNEKLFF.

The rearrangement links TRBV7-2 to TRBJ2-5; perhaps TRBD2 as D (6 bases). V lost 5 bases to trimming and J lost 5 bases, with 12 bases between them. CDR1 and CDR2 (germline): SGHTA, FQGNSA. The CDR3 spans 13 residues. The CDR3 loop is CASSPASAETQYF. The CDR3 DNA reads as TGTGCCAGCAGCCCAGCTAGCGCCGAGACCCAGTACTTC.

There are many counts of this clonotype. The J gene is TRBJ1-1, the V gene TRBV11-1, with D perhaps matching TRBD1 (6 bases). CDR1 is SGHAT, CDR2 FQDESV, per germline (reference sequence). The CDR3 length is 13 residues. The V end lost 4 bases, the J end lost 1 base, and 7 bases lay between the germline ends. The CDR3 sequence: CASSSGQNTEAFF. CDR3 sequence (DNA): TGTGCCAGCAGCTCGGGACAGAACACTGAAGCTTTCTTT.

This clonotype was detected ten times or more. The chain joins TRBV6-2 or TRBV6-3 to TRBJ2-6; D may be TRBD1 (5 bases). CDR1 is MNHEY, CDR2 SVGEGT, per germline. This CDR3 is 14 amino acids long. V shed 6 bases and J shed 5 bases, with 11 bases lying between them. The CDR3 nucleotides are TGTGCCAGCAGAGGACACGGCCGGGCCAACGTCCTGACTTTC. It translates to CASRGHGRANVLTF.

This clonotype was counted a few times. The chain uses TRBV12-3 or TRBV12-4 and TRBJ1-1; D might be TRBD1 (6 bases). V was shortened by 5 bases and J by 5 bases, with 18 bases between the two germline ends. The CDR3 consists of 15 residues. The CDR3 DNA reads as TGTGCCAGCAGTCCCGGGGGGGGGACAACTACTGAAGCTTTCTTT. Residues: CASSPGGGTTTEAFF.

This clonotype was seen a handful of times. The J gene is TRBJ1-1, the V gene TRBV20-1; 11 nucleotides match TRBD1. This CDR3 is built from 13 residues. Germline V gene data show CDR1 as DFQATT and CDR2 as SNEGSKA (reference sequence). After removal of 1 base from V and 8 bases from J, the junction contained 3 bases not matched to a gene. The CDR3 loop is CSARAGQGGEAFF. CDR3 DNA sequence: TGCAGTGCTAGAGCGGGACAGGGGGGAGAAGCTTTCTTT.

In its sample, this clonotype was seen many times. The gene calls are TRBV5-6 and TRBJ2-7; D unclear. Germline V gene lookup returns CDR1 SGHDT and CDR2 YYEEEE. CDR3 size: 14 residues. Between the trimmed V and J ends, which lost 0 bases and 6 bases, there was a span of 13 bases. This CDR3 reads CASSLGTDVAEQYF. In DNA, the CDR3 is TGTGCCAGCAGCTTGGGTACGGATGTTGCCGAGCAGTACTTC.

As for this clonotype: The conserved final phenylalanine or tryptophan is absent from the CDR3, which likely points to a read error. The chain employs TRBV29-1 and TRBJ2-7; D is possibly TRBD1 (6 bases). V lost 7 bases to trimming and J lost 1 base, with 20 bases between them. The length of the CDR3 is 15 residues. Germline V gene lookup returns CDR1 SQVTM and CDR2 ANQGSEA. The CDR3 nucleotides read TGCAGCGCAGCACCACGGACAGATCGTTCCTACGAGCAGTACCTC. Its translation is CSAAPRTDRSYEQYL.

This chain connects TRBV10-3 to TRBJ1-3, with D maybe TRBD1 (5 bases). The germline V and J ends were trimmed by 4 bases and 2 bases, with 18 bases remaining between them. The CDR3 runs 17 residues. CDR1 and CDR2 from the germline V gene are ENHRY and SYGVKD. CDR3 residues: CAISGPPQGGPGNTIYF. As DNA, the CDR3 is TGTGCCATCAGTGGCCCACCGCAGGGTGGGCCTGGAAACACCATATATTTT.

This chain links TRBV9 with TRBJ2-1; no clear D gene. The V gene lost 0 bases and the J gene lost 0 bases, with 10 bases spanning the gap. The CDR3 has 16 residues. Looked up from germline, CDR1 is SGDLS and CDR2 is YYNGEE. CDR3 sequence reads: CASSVGGRSSYNEQFF. CDR3 in DNA: TGTGCCAGCAGCGTAGGCGGCAGAAGCTCCTACAATGAGCAGTTCTTC.

This chain connects TRBV6-5 to TRBJ2-1; 10 nucleotides align to TRBD2. In germline, CDR1 is MNHEY, CDR2 SVGAGI. The CDR3 covers 12 residues. V shed 5 bases and J 14 bases; nucleotides not matched to a gene: 6. CDR3 in amino acids: CASSQTSGWEFF. Here the CDR3 DNA reads TGTGCCAGCAGTCAGACTAGCGGGTGGGAGTTCTTC.

The chain joins TRBV6-2 or TRBV6-3 to TRBJ1-1; 8 bases line up with TRBD1. The germline V gene has CDR1 MNHEY and CDR2 SVGEGT. The V and J ends lost 6 bases and 9 bases, in that order; junction bases with no gene match: 9. The CDR3 is made up of 13 amino acids. CDR3: CASSSDRGVQAFF. The DNA for the CDR3 is TGTGCCAGCAGCTCCGACAGGGGAGTACAAGCTTTCTTT.